One and the same sample provided the 13 T cell receptor beta chains below, sequenced in a study of CD8+CD57+ T cells in acquired aplastic anemia. The template used for profiling TCR beta VDJ and CDR3 was genomic DNA. TCRdb passed the reads through MiXCR, listing each CDR3 protein once. Of approximately 80,000 distinct CDR3 sequences listed, about three quarters are singletons. By flow cytometry, patients selected for sequencing had shown an expansion of CD8+CD57+ cells. Material for sequencing was sorted CD4+, CD8+, or CD8+CD57+ T cells (not recorded which) from PBMCs. The receptor set was obtained from a human donor with aplastic anemia.

This chain links TRBV10-3 with TRBJ1-3, with 7 positions matching TRBD1. CDR3 length: 14 amino acids. The germline CDR1 and CDR2 sequences are ENHRY and SYGVKD. V trimming: 4 bases; J trimming: 6 bases; junction bases outside the gene matches: 6. The chain's CDR3 is CAISGHTGANTIYF. The CDR3 DNA reads TGTGCCATCAGTGGGCATACAGGGGCAAACACCATATATTTT.

This chain joins TRBV10-1 and TRBJ2-7; D is unclear. The V gene's germline CDR1 is WNHNN and CDR2 SYGVQD (reference sequence). Trimming removed 11 bases from V and 4 bases from J, with 12 bases in between. The CDR3 runs 11 residues. The CDR3 loop reads CARQLIYEQYF. The CDR3 coding sequence is TGCGCCCGCCAGCTGATATACGAGCAGTACTTC.

This clonotype was seen a single time. Because the CDR3's place on the DNA is in doubt, the DNA is left out and the CDR3 is given as listed by TCRdb. This chain connects TRBV7-3 to TRBJ2-2; no check of the table's D call, TRBD1, against the DNA was made. Germline CDR1 is SGHTA and CDR2 is FQGTGA. The CDR3 has 19 residues if both end residues are counted. The CDR3 here is CASSLNAGESEQYFGELFF.

This clonotype has a handful of counts. The rearrangement joins TRBV10-3 to TRBJ1-1; D remains unclear. V was shortened by 10 bases and J by 3 bases, with 12 bases between the two germline ends. Germline V gene sequence: CDR1 ENHRY, CDR2 SYGVKD. This CDR3 is 12 amino acids long. The CDR3 region has the DNA TGTGCCACTAGTTTGCCGGACACTGAAGCTTTCTTT. Its translation: CATSLPDTEAFF.

This chain uses TRBV7-3 with TRBJ1-1, with D unclear. The CDR3 is made up of 14 amino acids. Looked up from germline, CDR1 is SGHTA and CDR2 is FQGTGA. V was clipped by 4 bases and J by 3 bases, with 12 bases between them. The CDR3 is CASSSSHGDTEAFF. In nucleotides, the CDR3 is TGTGCCAGCAGCTCCTCGCACGGCGACACTGAAGCTTTCTTT.

This clonotype has just one count. The CDR3 nucleotides are TGTGCCACCAGCGTCGGGACAAATTCACCCCTCCACTTT. Its protein product is CATSVGTNSPLHF. J is TRBJ1-6 and V is TRBV15; TRBD1 might be the D (6 bases). Germline CDR1 and CDR2: LNHNV and YYDKDF (reference sequence). V dropped 5 bases and J dropped 7 bases, with 9 bases sitting between them. The CDR3 is 13 residues long.

A note on this clonotype: The germline gene is not matched at one end of the junction; a read error may be the cause. The chain recombines TRBV7-9 with TRBJ2-4; D remains ambiguous. CDR1 is SEHNR and CDR2 is FQNEAQ in the germline V gene (reference sequence). The CDR3 has 9 residues. CDR3 DNA: TGTGCCAGCAGCTTACCCCCCCGATTC. It yields the protein CASSLPPRF.

The J gene is TRBJ2-5, the V gene TRBV7-9; D is perhaps TRBD2 (6 bases). Germline CDR1 reads SEHNR; CDR2 reads FQNEAQ (reference sequence). CDR3 length equals 11 residues. The V gene lost 6 bases and the J gene lost 7 bases, with 9 bases spanning the gap. The CDR3 loop is CASSRRGTQYF. DNA for the CDR3: TGTGCCAGCAGTCGGCGGGGGACCCAGTACTTC.

The genes are TRBV29-1 and TRBJ2-7, with 9 bases lining up with TRBD1. Germline V lookup: CDR1 SQVTM, CDR2 ANQGSEA. This CDR3 region has 11 residues. The V and J ends lost 7 bases and 4 bases, in that order; junction bases with no gene match: 2. The CDR3 region has the DNA TGCAGCGCCGGGACAGGGTACGAGCAGTACTTC. It translates to CSAGTGYEQYF.

This clonotype has just one count. The chain employs TRBV6-1 and TRBJ2-5; unclear D gene. The germline V gene encodes CDR1 MNHNS and CDR2 SASEGT. The CDR3 is 12 amino acids. Deletions cut 5 bases from V and 7 bases from J, with 11 bases between. CDR3 nucleotide sequence: TGTGCCAGCAGTACTACGTCGGGGACCCAGTACTTC. This translates into CASSTTSGTQYF.

The chain links TRBV11-2 to TRBJ2-7; 13 bases match TRBD2. The germline gives CDR1 SGHAT, CDR2 FQNNGV. Trimming took 3 bases from V and 6 from J; bases not matched to a gene: 8. CDR3 length: 16 residues. The DNA of the CDR3 is TGTGCCAGCAGCTTGGACGGACTAGCGGGAGCTGTCGAGCAGTACTTC. This translates into CASSLDGLAGAVEQYF.

J is TRBJ1-1 and V is TRBV2, with 7 bases fitting TRBD1. Germline V gene data show CDR1 as SNHLY and CDR2 as FYNNEI. The CDR3 extends over 12 amino acids. J lost 11 bases, V lost 6 bases, and 9 bases had no gene match. As DNA, the CDR3 is TGTGCCAGCAGCCGGATTACAGGGGAGGCTTTCTTT. This encodes CASSRITGEAFF.

The CDR3 spells CASSDRVGSSYEQYF. CDR3 sequence (DNA): TGCGCCAGCAGTGACCGAGTAGGTAGCTCCTACGAGCAGTACTTC. The genes are TRBV10-2 and TRBJ2-7; no definite D call. The CDR3 has 15 residues. Germline loops: CDR1 WSHSY, CDR2 SAAADI. The V end lost 3 bases, the J end lost 0 bases, and 12 bases lay between the germline ends.